This T cell receptor beta chain was captured by sequencing in a study of shared clonotypes between healthy human individuals. Note on this clone: Its antigen is currently unknown.

Germline assignment: CDR1 MDHEN and CDR2 SYDVKM. Trimming removed 7 bases from V and 5 bases from J, with 12 bases in between. This CDR3 is built from 13 residues. Here immunoSEQ multiplex PCR was the method, and the copy in TCRdb shows in-frame clones only, minus some. The table shows about 690,000 clones, with about nine tenths occurring only once. Overall study findings and caveats: Read depth was anticipated to influence clonotype sharing among donors.

The receptor was derived from a man in his late teens or twenties in good health. Some clones in this sample may be carry-over from other donors' samples. The J gene is TRBJ2-4, the V gene TRBV28; a possible D gene is TRBD1 (6 bases). Sample: memory CD8+ T cells from PBMCs. Subset denoted: CD45RO+ cells pooled with CCR7-negative TemRA cells. The CDR3 protein is CASTPPGENIQYF. CDR3 nucleotide sequence: TGTGCCAGCACCCCGCCAGGGGAAAACATTCAGTACTTC. Filled out from reference TRBV28 and TRBJ2-4, the complete variable domain reads DVKVTQSSRYLVKRTGEKVFLECVQDMDHENMFWYRQDPGLGLRLIYFSYDVKMKEKGDIPEGYSVSREKKERFSLILESASTNQTSMYLCASTPPGENIQYFGAGTRLSVL.